Below are 23 T cell receptor beta chains sequenced from a single sample in a study of shared clonotypes between healthy human individuals. Data came from immunoSEQ multiplex PCR; TCRdb stores just in-frame clones and leaves some out. This table has roughly 2,300,000 clones, about nine tenths appearing once. The material sequenced was naive CD4+ T cells from PBMCs. Indicated subset: CD45RA+ positively selected. These receptors were collected from a man aged 18 to 29 in good health. Some clones in this sample may be carry-over from other donors' samples.

This chain links TRBV2 with TRBJ1-6, with a tentative D call TRBD1 (6 bases). Trimming took off 4 bases at V and 8 bases at J, with 12 bases between the two ends. Germline loops: CDR1 SNHLY, CDR2 FYNNEI. CDR3 length equals 14 residues. The DNA of the CDR3 is TGTGCCAGCAGTGCCATGACAGGCTATTCACCCCTCCACTTT. Protein sequence: CASSAMTGYSPLHF.

The chain links TRBV5-1 to TRBJ1-1; D is possibly TRBD1 (6 bases). Trimming stripped 1 base from V and 1 base from J, with 8 bases between. The CDR3 is 14 amino acids. Germline lookup yields CDR1 SGHRS and CDR2 YFSETQ. This CDR3 reads CASSLRDTNTEAFF. The CDR3 nucleotides read TGCGCCAGCAGCTTGAGGGACACGAACACTGAAGCTTTCTTT.

J is TRBJ2-1 and V is TRBV19, with D possibly TRBD2 on 5 matching bases. The CDR3 loop spans 16 amino acids. V gave up 9 bases and J gave up 9 bases, with 27 bases separating them. Germline V gives CDR1 LNHDA, CDR2 SQIVND (reference sequence). The CDR3 DNA sequence: TGTGCCAGCAAAACCCGAGCCTTCCCAAAGCGGTCTGAGCAGTTCTTC. This translates into CASKTRAFPKRSEQFF.

The chain is built from TRBV7-2 and TRBJ1-1; 7 positions agree with TRBD1. The CDR3 spans 15 residues. Trimming at V came to 4 bases and at J to 3 bases, leaving 8 bases not matched to a gene. Germline loops: CDR1 SGHTA, CDR2 FQGNSA. CDR3 amino acids: CASSSPGQAHTEAFF. DNA of the CDR3: TGTGCCAGCAGCTCCCCCGGACAGGCGCACACTGAAGCTTTCTTT. Together with reference TRBV7-2 and TRBJ1-1, the CDR3 gives the full variable domain: GAGVSQSPSNKVTEKGKDVELRCDPISGHTALYWYRQSLGQGLEFLIYFQGNSAPDKSGLPSDRFSAERTGGSVSTLTIQRTQQEDSAVYLCASSSPGQAHTEAFFGQGTRLTVV.

The rearrangement uses TRBV7-2 and TRBJ2-7; 11 nucleotides line up with TRBD2. This CDR3 has 17 residues. Germline V CDR1 and CDR2: SGHTA, FQGNSA. The V and J ends lost 4 bases and 0 bases, in that order; junction bases with no gene match: 8. For the CDR3, the DNA is TGTGCCAGCAGCTCTAAGACTAGCGGGACCAGCTCCTACGAGCAGTACTTC. Encoded protein: CASSSKTSGTSSYEQYF.

The chain employs TRBV11-2 and TRBJ2-7; D may match TRBD1 or TRBD2 (6 bases each). Germline CDR1 and CDR2: SGHAT and FQNNGV. There are 15 residues in the CDR3. Between the trimmed V and J ends, which lost 1 base and 2 bases, there was a span of 12 bases. CDR3 nucleotide sequence: TGTGCCAGCAGCTTAGCGGGGGCCCTGACCTACGAGCAGTACTTC. It translates to CASSLAGALTYEQYF.

The V gene is TRBV29-1, the J gene TRBJ1-1; D unclear. Germline V gene sequence: CDR1 SQVTM, CDR2 ANQGSEA. This CDR3 has 13 residues. V lost 6 bases, J lost 4 bases, and 15 bases lay in between. Here the CDR3 reads CSVERPGATEAFF. CDR3 bases: TGCAGCGTGGAACGCCCCGGCGCCACTGAAGCTTTCTTT. The full variable domain, with the rest looked up from reference TRBV29-1 and TRBJ1-1, is SAVISQKPSRDICQRGTSLTIQCQVDSQVTMMFWYRQQPGQSLTLIATANQGSEATYESGFVIDKFPISRPNLTFSTLTVSNMSPEDSSIYLCSVERPGATEAFFGQGTRLTVV.

The chain combines TRBV29-1 with TRBJ1-2, with D possibly being TRBD1 (6 bases). Trimming took 1 base from V and 6 from J, leaving 9 bases between them. The CDR3 contains 12 residues. Germline CDR1 is SQVTM and CDR2 is ANQGSEA. The CDR3 loop is CSVEGGAHGYTF. Here the CDR3 DNA reads TGCAGCGTTGAAGGGGGGGCCCATGGCTACACCTTC. The full variable domain, in which reference TRBV29-1 and TRBJ1-2 provide the parts outside the CDR3, is SAVISQKPSRDICQRGTSLTIQCQVDSQVTMMFWYRQQPGQSLTLIATANQGSEATYESGFVIDKFPISRPNLTFSTLTVSNMSPEDSSIYLCSVEGGAHGYTFGSGTRLTVV.

As to this clone: In the same sample, other DNA sequences code for this CDR3. This chain's CDR3 is CASSTGTGNTEAFF. CDR3 DNA sequence: TGCGCCAGCAGCACGGGGACAGGGAACACTGAAGCTTTCTTT. The rearrangement uses TRBV5-1 and TRBJ1-1; 8 bases line up with TRBD1. V was clipped by 4 bases and J by 1 base; unmatched bases: 3. This CDR3 contains 14 residues. CDR1 is SGHRS and CDR2 is YFSETQ in the germline V gene.

This clone appeared a single time. The chain uses TRBV9 and TRBJ2-1; 11 bases map to TRBD2. The CDR3 runs 17 residues. Germline loops: CDR1 SGDLS, CDR2 YYNGEE. J lost 1 base, V lost 4 bases, and 7 bases had no gene match. The CDR3 region is CASSSRLAGKSYNEQFF. DNA for the CDR3: TGTGCCAGCAGCTCGAGACTAGCGGGAAAGTCCTACAATGAGCAGTTCTTC.

This clone was counted a single time. This chain connects TRBV19 to TRBJ2-7; 11 bases agree with TRBD1. V trimming: 5 bases; J trimming: 4 bases; junction bases outside the gene matches: 10. The CDR3 is 16 amino acids. From germline, CDR1 is LNHDA and CDR2 SQIVND (reference sequence). CDR3 sequence: CASSPLSGTGGYEQYF. The CDR3 DNA follows: TGTGCCAGTAGTCCTCTATCCGGGACAGGGGGGTACGAGCAGTACTTC.

The J gene is TRBJ2-5, the V gene TRBV30; D ambiguous. The CDR3 runs to 11 residues. Per germline, CDR1 GTSNPN and CDR2 SVGIG (reference sequence). Trimming took 3 bases from V and 2 from J, leaving 4 bases between them. This chain's CDR3 is CAWRSQETQYF. As DNA, the CDR3 is TGTGCCTGGAGGTCTCAAGAGACCCAGTACTTC.

The chain couples TRBV30 to TRBJ2-1; 11 positions match TRBD2. CDR3 length: 13 amino acids. V was clipped by 3 bases and J by 10 bases; unmatched bases: 5. Germline V gene lookup returns CDR1 GTSNPN and CDR2 SVGIG (reference sequence). The CDR3 DNA follows: TGTGCCTGGAGGCTAGCGGGAGGTTGGGAGCAGTTCTTC. The encoded protein is CAWRLAGGWEQFF. Combining the CDR3 with reference TRBV30 and TRBJ2-1 gives the whole variable domain SQTIHQWPATLVQPVGSPLSLECTVEGTSNPNLYWYRQAAGRGLQLLFYSVGIGQISSEVPQNLSASRPQDRQFILSSKKLLLSDSGFYLCAWRLAGGWEQFFGPGTRLTVL.

The CDR3 here is CSVDGVLGPRHNEQFF. The DNA of the CDR3 is TGCAGCGTTGATGGCGTCCTCGGTCCCCGCCACAATGAGCAGTTCTTC. The chain combines TRBV29-1 with TRBJ2-1, with D uncertain. This CDR3 is 16 amino acids long. Germline lookup yields CDR1 SQVTM and CDR2 ANQGSEA. V shed 3 bases and J shed 5 bases, with 20 bases lying between them.

The V and J genes are TRBV6-5 and TRBJ2-7; D possibly uses TRBD1 or TRBD2 (5 bases each). CDR3 length: 13 residues. The germline CDR1 and CDR2 sequences are MNHEY and SVGAGI. V shed 7 bases and J shed 6 bases, with 16 bases lying between them. In DNA, the CDR3 is TGTGCCAGCATCGGGACGGGTAGGGGCGAGCAGTACTTC. Amino acid sequence: CASIGTGRGEQYF.

This sequence joins TRBV6-1 and TRBJ2-6; D tentatively reads TRBD1 or TRBD2 (5 bases each). Looked up from germline, CDR1 is MNHNS and CDR2 is SASEGT. Trimming shortened V by 6 bases and J by 0 bases, and 9 bases separated the two germline ends. CDR3 length equals 15 residues. The CDR3 reads CASRVGVSGANVLTF. For the CDR3, the DNA is TGTGCCAGCAGGGTGGGGGTCTCTGGGGCCAACGTCCTGACTTTC.

The rearrangement uses TRBV5-1 and TRBJ1-2; 7 bases match TRBD1. CDR1 SGHRS and CDR2 YFSETQ come from the germline V gene. V was pared by 1 base and J by 8 bases, with 5 bases of the junction left unmatched. The CDR3 totals 13 residues. The CDR3 region has the DNA TGCGCCAGCAGCTTGTCACAGGGGAACGGCTACACCTTC. Residues: CASSLSQGNGYTF.

This clone was seen a single time. The DNA is omitted, as the CDR3 cannot be located on it reliably, and the CDR3 follows TCRdb's listing. The V call is TRBV28, the J call TRBJ1-3; TRBD1, the table's D call, lacks a check against the DNA. Looked up from germline, CDR1 is MDHEN and CDR2 is SYDVKM. The CDR3 extends over 17 residues, inclusive of both ends. The CDR3 loop reads CASSLFGPGMSGNTIYF.

The chain combines TRBV9 with TRBJ2-3; 8 nucleotides line up with TRBD2. Germline trimming cut 3 bases from V and 4 bases from J; bases unmatched to any gene: 4. The germline V gene encodes CDR1 SGDLS and CDR2 YYNGEE. This CDR3 comprises 14 residues. CDR3 amino acids: CASSEREGPDTQYF. The CDR3 bases are TGTGCCAGCAGCGAACGGGAGGGTCCAGATACGCAGTATTTT.

The J gene is TRBJ1-5, the V gene TRBV5-5; TRBD1 aligns across 7 bases. Germline V gene data show CDR1 as SGHKS and CDR2 as YYEKEE (reference sequence). The CDR3 extends over 13 amino acids. Losses at the gene ends were 3 bases for V and 6 bases for J; bases not matched to a gene: 3. This chain's CDR3 is CASSYSGGQPQHF. CDR3 nucleotides: TGTGCCAGCAGCTATTCAGGGGGTCAGCCCCAGCATTTT.

The chain employs TRBV20-1 and TRBJ2-5; D is possibly TRBD1 (5 bases). CDR3 length: 11 residues. Germline lookup yields CDR1 DFQATT and CDR2 SNEGSKA (reference sequence). The V end lost 5 bases, the J end lost 5 bases, and 9 bases lay between the germline ends. CDR3: CSAGQWETQYF. Written as DNA, the CDR3 is TGCAGTGCTGGACAATGGGAGACCCAGTACTTC.

The rearrangement links TRBV5-6 to TRBJ2-2, with 10 bases aligning to TRBD2. Germline CDR1 and CDR2: SGHDT and YYEEEE. J lost 0 bases, V lost 0 bases, and 8 bases had no gene match. The CDR3 spans 19 residues. CDR3 DNA sequence: TGTGCCAGCAGCTTGGTAAAGGCTAGCGGGAGAACGAACACCGGGGAGCTGTTTTTT. This encodes CASSLVKASGRTNTGELFF.

V gene TRBV7-9 combines with J gene TRBJ1-1; maybe TRBD1 (5 bases). Trimming stripped 0 bases from V and 8 bases from J, with 10 bases between. This CDR3 comprises 13 residues. Germline values: CDR1 SEHNR, CDR2 FQNEAQ (reference sequence). The CDR3 DNA sequence: TGTGCCAGCAGCTTAGCCCCGGGGCGAGAAGCTTTCTTT. This translates into CASSLAPGREAFF.